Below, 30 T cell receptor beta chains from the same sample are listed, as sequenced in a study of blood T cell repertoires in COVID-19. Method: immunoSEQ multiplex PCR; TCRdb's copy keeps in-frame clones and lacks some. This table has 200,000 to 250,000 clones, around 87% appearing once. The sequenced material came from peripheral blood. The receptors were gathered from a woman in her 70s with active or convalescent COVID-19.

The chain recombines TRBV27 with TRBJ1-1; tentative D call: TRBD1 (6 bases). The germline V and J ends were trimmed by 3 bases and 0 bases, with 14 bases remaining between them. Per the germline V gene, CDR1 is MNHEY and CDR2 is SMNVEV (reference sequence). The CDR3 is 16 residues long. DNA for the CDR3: TGTGCCAGCAGTTTGGCAGGGGCGGTTCTGAACACTGAAGCTTTCTTT. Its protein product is CASSLAGAVLNTEAFF.

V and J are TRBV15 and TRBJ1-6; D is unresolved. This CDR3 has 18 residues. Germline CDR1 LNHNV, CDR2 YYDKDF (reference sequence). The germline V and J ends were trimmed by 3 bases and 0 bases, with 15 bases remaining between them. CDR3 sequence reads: CATSRLPIGDSYNSPLHF. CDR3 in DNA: TGTGCCACCAGCAGGTTACCTATCGGGGACTCCTATAATTCACCCCTCCACTTT.

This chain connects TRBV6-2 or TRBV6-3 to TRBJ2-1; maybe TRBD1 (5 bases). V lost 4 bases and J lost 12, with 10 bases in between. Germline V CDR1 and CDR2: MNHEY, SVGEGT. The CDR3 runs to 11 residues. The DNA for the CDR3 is TGTGCCAGCAGTTTCGTTAGGGGGCAGTTCTTC. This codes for CASSFVRGQFF.

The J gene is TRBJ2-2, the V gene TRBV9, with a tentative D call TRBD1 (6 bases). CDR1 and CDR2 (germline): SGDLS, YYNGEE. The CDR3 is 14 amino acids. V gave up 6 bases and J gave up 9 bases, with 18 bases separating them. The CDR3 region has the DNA TGTGCCAGCAAAGAACAGGGCCCAAACCGGGAGCTGTTTTTT. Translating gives CASKEQGPNRELFF.

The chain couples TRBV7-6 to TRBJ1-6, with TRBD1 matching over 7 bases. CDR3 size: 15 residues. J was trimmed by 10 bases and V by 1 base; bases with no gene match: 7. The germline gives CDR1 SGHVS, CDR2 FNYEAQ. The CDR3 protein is CASSLDPGGRSPLHF. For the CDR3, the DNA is TGTGCCAGCAGCTTAGATCCAGGGGGGCGATCACCCCTCCACTTT.

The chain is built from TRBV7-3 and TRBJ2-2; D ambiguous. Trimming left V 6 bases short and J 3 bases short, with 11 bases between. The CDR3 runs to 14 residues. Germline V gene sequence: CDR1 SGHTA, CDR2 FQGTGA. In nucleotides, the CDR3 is TGTGCCAGCAGTCAAAACAGAGACACCGGGGAGCTGTTTTTT. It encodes CASSQNRDTGELFF.

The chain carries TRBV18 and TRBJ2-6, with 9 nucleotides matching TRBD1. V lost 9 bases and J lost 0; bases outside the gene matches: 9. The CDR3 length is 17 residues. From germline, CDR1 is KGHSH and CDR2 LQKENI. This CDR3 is CASLRDRVYSGANVLTF. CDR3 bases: TGTGCCAGTCTCCGGGACAGGGTCTACTCTGGGGCCAACGTCCTGACTTTC.

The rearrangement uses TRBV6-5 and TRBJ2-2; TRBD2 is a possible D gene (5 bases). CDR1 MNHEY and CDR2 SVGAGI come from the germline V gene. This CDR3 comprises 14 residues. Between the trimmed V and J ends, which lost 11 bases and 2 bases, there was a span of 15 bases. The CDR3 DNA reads TGTGCCGCCCGGGATTTTTATAACACCGGGGAGCTGTTTTTT. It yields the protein CAARDFYNTGELFF.

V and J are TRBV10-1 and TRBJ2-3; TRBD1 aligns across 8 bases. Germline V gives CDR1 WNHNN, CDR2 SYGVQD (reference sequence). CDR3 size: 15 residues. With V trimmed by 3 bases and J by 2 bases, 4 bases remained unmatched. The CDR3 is CASSDWTGTTDTQYF. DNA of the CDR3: TGCGCCAGCAGTGACTGGACAGGGACCACAGATACGCAGTATTTT.

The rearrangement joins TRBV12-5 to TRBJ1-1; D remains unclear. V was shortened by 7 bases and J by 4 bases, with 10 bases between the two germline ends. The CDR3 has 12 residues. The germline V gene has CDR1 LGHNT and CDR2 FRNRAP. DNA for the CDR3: TGTGCTAGTGTAGCCGGTGGCACTGAAGCTTTCTTT. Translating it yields CASVAGGTEAFF.

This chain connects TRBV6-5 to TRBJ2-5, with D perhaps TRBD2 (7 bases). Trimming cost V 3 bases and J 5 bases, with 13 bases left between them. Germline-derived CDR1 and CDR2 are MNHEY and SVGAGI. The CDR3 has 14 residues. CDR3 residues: CASSYGGGGETQYF. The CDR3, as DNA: TGTGCCAGCAGTTATGGCGGGGGCGGGGAGACCCAGTACTTC.

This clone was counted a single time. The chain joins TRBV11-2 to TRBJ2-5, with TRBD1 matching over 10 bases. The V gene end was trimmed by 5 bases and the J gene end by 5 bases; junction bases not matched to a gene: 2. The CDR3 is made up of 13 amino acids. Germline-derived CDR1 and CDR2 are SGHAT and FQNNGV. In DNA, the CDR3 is TGTGCCAGCAGCCGACAGGGGGCCGAGACCCAGTACTTC. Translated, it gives CASSRQGAETQYF.

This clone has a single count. The CDR3 DNA sequence: TGTGCCAGCTCAACTAGTAGAGGGGGGGCAGCCAATGAGCAGTTCTTC. Amino acid sequence: CASSTSRGGAANEQFF. This chain uses TRBV18 with TRBJ2-1; D possibly corresponds to TRBD2 (7 bases). The CDR3 is made up of 16 amino acids. V lost 5 bases to trimming and J lost 6 bases, with 20 bases between them. Germline values: CDR1 KGHSH, CDR2 LQKENI.

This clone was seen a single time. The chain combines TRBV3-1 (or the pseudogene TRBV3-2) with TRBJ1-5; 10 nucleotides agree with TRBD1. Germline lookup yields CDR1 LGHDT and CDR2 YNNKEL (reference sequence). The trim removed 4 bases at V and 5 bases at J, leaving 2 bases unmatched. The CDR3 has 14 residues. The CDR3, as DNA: TGTGCCAGCAGCCGGGACAGGGGCGATCAGCCCCAGCATTTT. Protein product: CASSRDRGDQPQHF.

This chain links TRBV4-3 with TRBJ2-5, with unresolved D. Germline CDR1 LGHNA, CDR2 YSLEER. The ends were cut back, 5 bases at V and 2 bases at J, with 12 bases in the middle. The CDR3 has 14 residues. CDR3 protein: CASSEAVGQETQYF. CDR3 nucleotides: TGCGCCAGCAGCGAGGCAGTGGGTCAAGAGACCCAGTACTTC.

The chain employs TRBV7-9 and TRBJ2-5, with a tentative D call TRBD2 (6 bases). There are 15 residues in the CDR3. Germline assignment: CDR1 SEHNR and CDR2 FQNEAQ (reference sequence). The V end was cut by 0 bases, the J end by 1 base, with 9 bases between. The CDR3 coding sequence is TGTGCCAGCAGCTTAGCGCGGGGAGTCCAAGAGACCCAGTACTTC. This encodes CASSLARGVQETQYF.

The CDR3 nucleotides are TGTGCCAGCAGCGGATTAGGGGCAGGGGGAAACACCATATATTTT. This codes for CASSGLGAGGNTIYF. This chain uses TRBV6-6 with TRBJ1-3, with D possibly matching TRBD1 (5 bases). The CDR3 consists of 15 residues. CDR1 and CDR2 from the germline V gene are MNHNY and SVGAGI (reference sequence). V was cut by 6 bases and J by 4 bases, with 16 bases left in between.

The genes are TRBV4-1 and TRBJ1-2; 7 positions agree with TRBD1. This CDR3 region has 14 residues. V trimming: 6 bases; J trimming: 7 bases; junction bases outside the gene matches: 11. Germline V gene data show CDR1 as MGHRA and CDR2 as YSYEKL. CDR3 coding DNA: TGCGCCAGCAGACATCCACCAGGGGGAAGTGGCTACACCTTC. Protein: CASRHPPGGSGYTF.

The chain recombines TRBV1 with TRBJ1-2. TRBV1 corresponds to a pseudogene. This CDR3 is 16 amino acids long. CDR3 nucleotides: TGCACCAGCAGCCGATCGCTTGGCAGGGACTGGAATGGCTACACCTTC. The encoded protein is CTSSRSLGRDWNGYTF.

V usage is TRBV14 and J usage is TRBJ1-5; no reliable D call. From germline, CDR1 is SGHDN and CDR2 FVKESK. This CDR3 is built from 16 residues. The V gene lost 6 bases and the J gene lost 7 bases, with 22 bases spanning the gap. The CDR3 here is CASSLTPVDNSQPQHF. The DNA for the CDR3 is TGTGCCAGCAGTCTAACTCCGGTCGACAACAGCCAGCCCCAGCATTTT. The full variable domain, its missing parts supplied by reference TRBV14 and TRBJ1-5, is EAGVTQFPSHSVIEKGQTVTLRCDPISGHDNLYWYRRVMGKEIKFLLHFVKESKQDESGMPNNRFLAERTGGTYSTLKVQPAELEDSGVYFCASSLTPVDNSQPQHFGDGTRLSIL.

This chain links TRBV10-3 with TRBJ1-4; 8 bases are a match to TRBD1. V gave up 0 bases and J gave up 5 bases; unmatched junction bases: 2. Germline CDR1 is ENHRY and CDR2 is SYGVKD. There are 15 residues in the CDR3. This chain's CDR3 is CAISESRQGNEKLFF. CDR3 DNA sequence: TGTGCCATCAGTGAGTCAAGACAGGGGAATGAAAAACTGTTTTTT.

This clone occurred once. CDR3 sequence reads: CATSLGGLNQPQHF. CDR3 nucleotide sequence: TGTGCCACCAGTTTAGGGGGCCTAAATCAGCCCCAGCATTTT. This chain links TRBV24-1 with TRBJ1-5; 7 bases align to TRBD1. The CDR3 totals 14 residues. V was pared by 6 bases and J by 4 bases, with 5 bases of the junction left unmatched. Germline loops: CDR1 KGHDR, CDR2 SFDVKD.

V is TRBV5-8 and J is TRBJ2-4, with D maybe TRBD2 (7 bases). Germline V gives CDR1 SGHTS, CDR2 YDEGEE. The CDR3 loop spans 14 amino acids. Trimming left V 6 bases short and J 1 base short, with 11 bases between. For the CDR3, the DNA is TGTGCCAGCATGAGGGGGGGTGCCAAAAACATTCAGTACTTC. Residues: CASMRGGAKNIQYF.

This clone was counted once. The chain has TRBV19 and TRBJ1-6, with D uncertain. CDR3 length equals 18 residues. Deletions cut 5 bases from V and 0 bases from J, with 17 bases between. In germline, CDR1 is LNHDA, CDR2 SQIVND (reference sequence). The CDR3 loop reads CASSLYGRESSYNSPLHF. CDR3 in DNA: TGTGCCAGTAGTCTCTATGGACGGGAGAGCTCCTATAATTCACCCCTCCACTTT.

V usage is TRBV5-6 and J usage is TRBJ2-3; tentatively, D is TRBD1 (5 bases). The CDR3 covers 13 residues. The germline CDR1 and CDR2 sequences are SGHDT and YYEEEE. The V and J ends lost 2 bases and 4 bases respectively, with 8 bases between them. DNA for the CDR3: TGTGCCAGCAGCTTCCCAGGGCCAGATACGCAGTATTTT. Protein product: CASSFPGPDTQYF.

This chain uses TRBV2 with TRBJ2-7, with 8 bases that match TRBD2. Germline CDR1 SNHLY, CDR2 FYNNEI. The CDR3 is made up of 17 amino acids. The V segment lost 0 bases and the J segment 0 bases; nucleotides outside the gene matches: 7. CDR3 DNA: TGTGCCAGCAGTGAAGCGCGGCTAGCGGGCGCCTCCTACGAGCAGTACTTC. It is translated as CASSEARLAGASYEQYF. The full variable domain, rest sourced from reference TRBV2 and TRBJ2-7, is EPEVTQTPSHQVTQMGQEVILRCVPISNHLYFYWYRQILGQKVEFLVSFYNNEISEKSEIFDDQFSVERPDGSNFTLKIRSTKLEDSAMYFCASSEARLAGASYEQYFGPGTRLTVT.

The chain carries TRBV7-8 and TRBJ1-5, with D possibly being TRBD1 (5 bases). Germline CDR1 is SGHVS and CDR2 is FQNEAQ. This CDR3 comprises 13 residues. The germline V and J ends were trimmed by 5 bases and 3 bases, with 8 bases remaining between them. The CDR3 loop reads CASSRQFNQPQHF. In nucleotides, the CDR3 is TGTGCCAGCAGCCGACAGTTCAATCAGCCCCAGCATTTT.

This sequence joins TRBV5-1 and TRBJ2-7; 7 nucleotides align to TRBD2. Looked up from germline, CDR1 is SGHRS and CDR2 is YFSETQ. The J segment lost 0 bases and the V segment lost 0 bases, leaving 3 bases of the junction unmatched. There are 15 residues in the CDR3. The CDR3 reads CASSLGLADSYEQYF. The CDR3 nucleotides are TGCGCCAGCAGCTTGGGTCTAGCGGACTCCTACGAGCAGTACTTC.

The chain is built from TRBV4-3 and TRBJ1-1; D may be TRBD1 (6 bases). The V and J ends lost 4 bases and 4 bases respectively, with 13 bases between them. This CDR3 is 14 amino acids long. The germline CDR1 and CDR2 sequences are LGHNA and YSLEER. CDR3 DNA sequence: TGCGCCAGCAGCCCTGGGGGGGCGGGCACTGAAGCTTTCTTT. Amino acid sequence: CASSPGGAGTEAFF.

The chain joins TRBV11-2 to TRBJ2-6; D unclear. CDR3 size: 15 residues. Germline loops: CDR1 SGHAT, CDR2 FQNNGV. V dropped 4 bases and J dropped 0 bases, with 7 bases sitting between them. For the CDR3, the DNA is TGTGCCAGCAGCTCCGAACTCTCTGGGGCCAACGTCCTGACTTTC. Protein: CASSSELSGANVLTF.